The entry that follows covers one TCR beta chain sequence. The sample originates from a study of T cell responses to AZD1222 COVID-19 vaccine. Libraries were prepared by immunoSEQ multiplex PCR; TCRdb keeps only in-frame clonotypes and omits some of them. Among 170,000 or so clones listed, about 90% were seen once. CDR1 is SNHLY, CDR2 FYNNEI, per germline. The V gene lost 6 bases and the J gene lost 6 bases, with 11 bases spanning the gap. The CDR3 is 13 residues long. The sample was peripheral blood, taken on day 0 of AZD1222 vaccination. The source of this sequence is an adult in good health. The V call is TRBV2, the J call TRBJ2-2; a possible D gene is TRBD2 (6 bases). CDR3 protein: CASRASEAGELFF. DNA for the CDR3: TGTGCCAGCAGGGCTAGCGAAGCCGGGGAGCTGTTTTTT.